This T cell receptor (beta chain) was sequenced in a study of cytomegalovirus exposure and HLA in healthy donors. The germline V and J ends were trimmed by 1 base and 8 bases, with 17 bases remaining between them. Germline CDR1 SEHNR, CDR2 FQNEAQ (reference sequence). This CDR3 has 15 residues. 60 Vbeta and 13 Jbeta primers were used in PCR. Here immunoSEQ multiplex PCR was the method, and the copy in TCRdb shows in-frame clones only, minus some. The sample yields some 140,000 clones, 80% to 85% seen once. This TCR derives from a male donor in good health and CMV-seropositive. This chain links TRBV7-9 with TRBJ1-2, with D possibly matching TRBD1 (5 bases). The sequenced sample consisted of PBMCs. This CDR3 is CASSLDIGGDSGYTF. CDR3 sequence (DNA): TGTGCCAGCAGCTTAGATATCGGGGGAGATTCGGGCTACACCTTC.